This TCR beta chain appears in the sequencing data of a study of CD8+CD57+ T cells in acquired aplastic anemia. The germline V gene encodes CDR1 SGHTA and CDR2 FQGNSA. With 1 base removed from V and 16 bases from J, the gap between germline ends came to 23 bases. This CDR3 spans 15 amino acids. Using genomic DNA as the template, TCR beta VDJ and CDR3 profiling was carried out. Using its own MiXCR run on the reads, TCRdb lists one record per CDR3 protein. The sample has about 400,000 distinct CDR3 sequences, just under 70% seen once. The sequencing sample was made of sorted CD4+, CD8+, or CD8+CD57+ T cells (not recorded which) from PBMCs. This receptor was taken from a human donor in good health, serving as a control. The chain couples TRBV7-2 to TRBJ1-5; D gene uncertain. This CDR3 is CASSLGRNNYGYTHF. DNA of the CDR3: TGTGCCAGCAGCTTAGGGAGAAATAACTATGGCTACACCCATTTT.